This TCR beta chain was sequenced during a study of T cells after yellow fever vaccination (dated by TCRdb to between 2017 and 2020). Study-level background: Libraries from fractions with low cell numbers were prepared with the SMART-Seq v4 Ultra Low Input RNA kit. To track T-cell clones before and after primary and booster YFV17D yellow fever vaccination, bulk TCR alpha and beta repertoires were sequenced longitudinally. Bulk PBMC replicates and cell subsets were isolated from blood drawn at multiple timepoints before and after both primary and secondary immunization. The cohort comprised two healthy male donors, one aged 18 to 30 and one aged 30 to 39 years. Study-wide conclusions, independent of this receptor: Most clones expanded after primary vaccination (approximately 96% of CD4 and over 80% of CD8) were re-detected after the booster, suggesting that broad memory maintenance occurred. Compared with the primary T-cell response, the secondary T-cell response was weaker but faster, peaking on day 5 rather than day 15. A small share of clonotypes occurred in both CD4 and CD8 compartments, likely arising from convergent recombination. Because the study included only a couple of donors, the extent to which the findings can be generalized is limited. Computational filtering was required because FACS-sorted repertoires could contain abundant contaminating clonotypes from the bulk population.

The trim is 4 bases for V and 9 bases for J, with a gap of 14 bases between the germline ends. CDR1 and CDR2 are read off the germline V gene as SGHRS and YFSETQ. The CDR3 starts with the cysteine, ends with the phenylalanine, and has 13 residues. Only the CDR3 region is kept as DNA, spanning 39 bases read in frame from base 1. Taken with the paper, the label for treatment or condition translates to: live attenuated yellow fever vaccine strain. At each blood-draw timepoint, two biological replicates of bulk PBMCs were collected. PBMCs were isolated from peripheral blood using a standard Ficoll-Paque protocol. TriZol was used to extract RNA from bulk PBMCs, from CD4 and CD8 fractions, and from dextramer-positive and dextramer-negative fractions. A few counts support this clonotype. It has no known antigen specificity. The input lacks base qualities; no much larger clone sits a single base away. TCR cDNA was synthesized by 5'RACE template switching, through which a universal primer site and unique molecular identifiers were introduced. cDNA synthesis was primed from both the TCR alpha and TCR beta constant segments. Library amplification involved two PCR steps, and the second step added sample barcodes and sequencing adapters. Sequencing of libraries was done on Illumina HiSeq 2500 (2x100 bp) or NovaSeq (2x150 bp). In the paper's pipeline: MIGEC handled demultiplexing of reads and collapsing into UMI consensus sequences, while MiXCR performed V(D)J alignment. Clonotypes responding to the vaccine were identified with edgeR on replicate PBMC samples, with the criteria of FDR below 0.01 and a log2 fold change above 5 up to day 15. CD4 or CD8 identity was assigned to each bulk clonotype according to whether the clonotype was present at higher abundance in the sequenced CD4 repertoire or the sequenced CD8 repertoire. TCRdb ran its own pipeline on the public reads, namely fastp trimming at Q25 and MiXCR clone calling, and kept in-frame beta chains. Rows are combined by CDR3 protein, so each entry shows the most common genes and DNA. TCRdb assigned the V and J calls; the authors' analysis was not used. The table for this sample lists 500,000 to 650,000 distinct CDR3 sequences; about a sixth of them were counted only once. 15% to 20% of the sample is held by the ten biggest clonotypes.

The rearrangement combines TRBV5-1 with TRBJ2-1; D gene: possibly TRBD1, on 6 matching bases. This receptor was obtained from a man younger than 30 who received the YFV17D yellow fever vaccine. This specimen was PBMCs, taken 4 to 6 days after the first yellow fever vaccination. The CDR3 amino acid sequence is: CASSPGQTVEQFF. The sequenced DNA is TGCGCCAGCAGCCCAGGACAGACGGTTGAGCAGTTCTTC.